The 6 T cell receptor beta chains below come from one sample, sequenced in a study of blood T cell repertoires in COVID-19. Only in-frame clones appear in the TCRdb table, and some are missing; sequencing was by immunoSEQ multiplex PCR. The profile shows roughly 160,000 clones, 65% to 85% of them singletons. Sample: peripheral blood. The receptors were sampled from a man aged 70 or older with active or convalescent COVID-19.

J is TRBJ2-3 and V is TRBV9; tentatively, D is TRBD1 (5 bases). CDR3 length: 14 amino acids. Germline V gene data show CDR1 as SGDLS and CDR2 as YYNGEE. Trimming stripped 0 bases from V and 5 bases from J, with 10 bases between. CDR3 residues: CASSVEGVEDTQYF. The CDR3 DNA reads TGTGCCAGCAGCGTAGAAGGGGTGGAAGATACGCAGTATTTT.

The chain couples TRBV7-9 to TRBJ2-3, with D possibly being TRBD1 (5 bases). The ends were cut back, 1 base at V and 4 bases at J, with 9 bases in the middle. The germline V gene has CDR1 SEHNR and CDR2 FQNEAQ (reference sequence). This CDR3 region has 14 residues. In nucleotides, the CDR3 is TGTGCCAGCAGCTTAGAAAGGGGTCCAGATACGCAGTATTTT. Its translation: CASSLERGPDTQYF.

The CDR3 bases are TGTGCCAGCAGCTTCCCAGGGGGTCGGGCCGGGGAGCTGTTTTTT. Residues: CASSFPGGRAGELFF. The chain recombines TRBV7-9 with TRBJ2-2; TRBD1 matches 7 bases. V lost 3 bases to trimming and J lost 6 bases; unmatched junction nucleotides: 7. Germline-derived CDR1 and CDR2 are SEHNR and FQNEAQ (reference sequence). The CDR3 has 15 residues. Drawing the rest from reference TRBV7-9 and TRBJ2-2, the complete variable domain is DTGVSQNPRHKITKRGQNVTFRCDPISEHNRLYWYRQTLGQGPEFLTYFQNEAQLEKSRLLSDRFSAERPKGSFSTLEIQRTEQGDSAMYLCASSFPGGRAGELFFGEGSRLTVL.

The chain is built from TRBV11-2 and TRBJ2-7, with 9 nucleotides matching TRBD1. Trimming at V came to 5 bases and at J to 7 bases, leaving 9 bases not matched to a gene. This CDR3 spans 14 amino acids. Germline V CDR1 and CDR2: SGHAT, FQNNGV. CDR3 sequence reads: CASSADRGLGEQYF. The DNA for the CDR3 is TGTGCCAGCAGCGCGGACAGGGGATTAGGGGAGCAGTACTTC.

The rearrangement uses TRBV7-2 and TRBJ1-1, with a possible D match to TRBD1 (6 bases). This CDR3 comprises 14 residues. Germline CDR1 reads SGHTA; CDR2 reads FQGNSA. Trimming removed 5 bases at V and 0 bases at J, with 10 bases between. In nucleotides, the CDR3 is TGTGCCAGCAGCGCGAGGGGGTTGAACACTGAAGCTTTCTTT. It specifies CASSARGLNTEAFF. The variable domain in full, with the rest retrieved from reference TRBV7-2 and TRBJ1-1, is GAGVSQSPSNKVTEKGKDVELRCDPISGHTALYWYRQSLGQGLEFLIYFQGNSAPDKSGLPSDRFSAERTGGSVSTLTIQRTQQEDSAVYLCASSARGLNTEAFFGQGTRLTVV.

The chain carries TRBV12-5 and TRBJ1-4; maybe TRBD1 (5 bases). With 0 bases removed from V and 7 bases from J, the gap between germline ends came to 15 bases. The CDR3 spans 16 residues. From germline, CDR1 is LGHNT and CDR2 FRNRAP. The CDR3 loop is CASGLVQGIVREKLFF. In DNA, the CDR3 is TGTGCTAGTGGTTTGGTTCAGGGTATAGTGCGTGAAAAACTGTTTTTT.